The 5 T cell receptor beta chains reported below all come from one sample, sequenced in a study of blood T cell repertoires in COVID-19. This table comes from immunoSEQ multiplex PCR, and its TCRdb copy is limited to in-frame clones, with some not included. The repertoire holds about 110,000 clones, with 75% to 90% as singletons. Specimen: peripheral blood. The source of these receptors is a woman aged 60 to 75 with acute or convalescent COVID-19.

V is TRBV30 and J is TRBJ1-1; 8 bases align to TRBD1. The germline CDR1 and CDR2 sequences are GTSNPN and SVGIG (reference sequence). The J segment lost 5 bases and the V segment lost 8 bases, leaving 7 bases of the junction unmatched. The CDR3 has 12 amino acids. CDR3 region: CAGDRGRTEAFF. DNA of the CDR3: TGTGCCGGAGACAGGGGTAGGACTGAAGCTTTCTTT.

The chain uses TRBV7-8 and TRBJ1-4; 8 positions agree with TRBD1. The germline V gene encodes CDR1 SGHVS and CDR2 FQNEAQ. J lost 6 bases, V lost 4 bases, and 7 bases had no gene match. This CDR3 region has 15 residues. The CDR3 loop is CASSWSTGEYEKLFF. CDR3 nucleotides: TGTGCCAGCAGCTGGTCGACAGGGGAGTATGAAAAACTGTTTTTT.

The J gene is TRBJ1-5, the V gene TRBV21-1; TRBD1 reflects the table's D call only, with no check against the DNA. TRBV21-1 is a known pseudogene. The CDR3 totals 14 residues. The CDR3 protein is CASRTGTGLQPQHF. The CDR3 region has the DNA TGTGCCAGCAGAACCGGGACAGGGCTTCAGCCCCAGCATTTT.

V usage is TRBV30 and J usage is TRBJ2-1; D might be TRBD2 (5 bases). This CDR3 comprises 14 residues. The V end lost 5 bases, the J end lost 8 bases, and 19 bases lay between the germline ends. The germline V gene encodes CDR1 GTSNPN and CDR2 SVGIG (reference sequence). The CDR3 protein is CAWSSLTVSDEQFF. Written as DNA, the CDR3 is TGTGCCTGGTCTTCCCTAACGGTTAGCGATGAGCAGTTCTTC.

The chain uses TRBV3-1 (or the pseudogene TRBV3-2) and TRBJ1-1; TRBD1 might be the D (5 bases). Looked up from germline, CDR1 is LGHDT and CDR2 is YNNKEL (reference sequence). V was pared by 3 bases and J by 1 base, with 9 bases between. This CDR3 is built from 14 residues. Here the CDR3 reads CASSHLTGNTEAFF. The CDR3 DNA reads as TGTGCCAGCAGCCATCTCACAGGGAACACTGAAGCTTTCTTT.